These T cell receptor beta chains were read from a single sample in a study of cytomegalovirus exposure and HLA in healthy donors. Data came from immunoSEQ multiplex PCR; TCRdb stores just in-frame clones and leaves some out. The sample totals 95,000 to 150,000 clones. What was sequenced was PBMCs. The receptors originated from a man aged 18 to 29 in good health and CMV-seronegative. CDR3s include the opening cysteine and the closing phenylalanine or tryptophan.

j_call | v_call | cdr3_aa
TRBJ2-1 | TRBV11-3 | CASSAVVRGTYNEQFF
TRBJ2-1 | TRBV19 | CASSPRGLAYNEQFF
TRBJ1-1 | TRBV7-9 | CASSLDWEKRAEAFF
TRBJ2-1 | TRBV11-3 | CASSSGTIGNEQFF
TRBJ1-2 | TRBV6-5 | CASSYSGTGGLYGYTF
TRBJ1-2 | TRBV7-3 | CASSLVGGARGYGYTF
TRBJ1-5 | TRBV18 | CASSPLEYQPQHF
TRBJ1-1 | TRBV5-5 | CATSTGRLFTRGDTEAFF
TRBJ2-2 | TRBV18 | CASSPGQGWTGELFF
TRBJ1-2 | TRBV30 | CAFHTQGNYGYTF
TRBJ1-2 | TRBV28 | CASSLGAGADYGYTF
TRBJ2-1 | TRBV5-1 | CASSLGSDSYNEQFF
TRBJ2-7 | TRBV10-1 | CASSLGQGDSYEQYF
TRBJ2-1 | TRBV10-1 | CASSGEVNEQFF
. | TRBV5-4 | CASSLGAYEQYF
TRBJ1-1 | TRBV19 | CASSNRGGTEAFF
TRBJ2-7 | TRBV5-1 | CASRPGTGPTYEQYF
TRBJ2-5 | TRBV30 | CAWRGAPETQYF
TRBJ2-2 | TRBV7-9 | CASSSPGGYTGELFF
TRBJ2-7 | TRBV7-9 | CASSLRQGGSYEQYF
TRBJ1-2 | TRBV28 | CASRLQGALGYGYTF
TRBJ2-2 | TRBV9 | CASSVEGGDSVVF
TRBJ2-5 | TRBV18 | CASSTGLAGRETQYF
TRBJ1-5 | TRBV11-2 | CASSLDWGSNQPQHF
TRBJ2-2 | TRBV28 | CAITTGNTGELFF
TRBJ2-3 | TRBV5-1 | CATKGSGQGITDTQYF
TRBJ2-6 | TRBV2 | CASSEVSSGANVLTF
TRBJ1-5 | TRBV6-6 | CASSYTQGARQPQHF
. | TRBV28 | CASSSPPPGTSDTYEQYF
TRBJ1-3 | TRBV18 | CASSTGGNSGNTIYF
TRBJ2-2 | TRBV28 | CASSSSGTDTGELFF
TRBJ2-1 | TRBV7-2 | CASSTRTSGRGYNEQFF
TRBJ1-5 | TRBV18 | CASSPVGGRGSYQPQHF
TRBJ2-3 | TRBV28 | CASSLGYLAGTKPPDTQYF
TRBJ1-5 | TRBV19 | CASRWGELSNQPQHF
TRBJ2-1 | TRBV27 | CASSSPSGQGIYNEQFF
. | TRBV27 | CASSTPPPTYEQYF
TRBJ2-7 | TRBV29-1 | CSVEGTGYEQYF
TRBJ2-3 | TRBV19 | CASSTTGPGTDTQYF
TRBJ2-1 | TRBV18 | CASSPGRRLAGGGNNEQFF
TRBJ1-1 | TRBV6-1 | CASRGGAEAFF
TRBJ1-1 | TRBV18 | CASSRTGKTEAFF
TRBJ1-2 | TRBV4-1 | CASSQTVTGARWGYTF
TRBJ2-3 | TRBV6-4 | CASSDGAQGAIFGMGDTQYF
TRBJ1-1 | TRBV11-2 | CASRLTGVGLDTEAFF
TRBJ1-1 | TRBV9 | CASSVDGREGTEAFF
TRBJ2-3 | TRBV5-4 | CASSFSGDTQYF
TRBJ1-1 | TRBV27 | CASSPRGQGAREAFF
TRBJ2-7 | TRBV18 | CASSPPGTGTKQYF